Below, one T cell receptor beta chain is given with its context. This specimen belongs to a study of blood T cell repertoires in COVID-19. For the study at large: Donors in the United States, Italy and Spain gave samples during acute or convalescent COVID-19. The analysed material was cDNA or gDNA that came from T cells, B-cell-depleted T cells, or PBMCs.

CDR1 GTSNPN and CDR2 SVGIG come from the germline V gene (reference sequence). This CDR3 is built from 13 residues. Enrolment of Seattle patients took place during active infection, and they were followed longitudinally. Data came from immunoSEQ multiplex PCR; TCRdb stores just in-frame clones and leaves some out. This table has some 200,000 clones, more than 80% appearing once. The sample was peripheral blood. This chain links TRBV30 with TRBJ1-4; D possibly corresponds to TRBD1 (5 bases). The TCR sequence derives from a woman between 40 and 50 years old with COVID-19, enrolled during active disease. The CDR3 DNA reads TGTGCTGCAACGGAAGACAGTGGTGAAAAACTGTTTTTT. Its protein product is CAATEDSGEKLFF.